Listed below are T cell receptor beta chains from one sample, sequenced in a study of cytomegalovirus exposure and HLA in healthy donors. Assay used: immunoSEQ multiplex PCR; TCRdb lists only in-frame clones, some missing. The sample comprises roughly 70,000 clones, 85% to 95% of which are singletons, and 3% to 3.5% rests with the top ten. Sequencing was performed on PBMCs. The receptor source for this set is a man aged 18 to 29 in good health and CMV-seronegative. CDR3s include the opening cysteine and the closing phenylalanine or tryptophan. The D gene is left open where the match is weak. Not all rows give a size; the values are once, few, many and, for expanded clones, a class.

abundance: -; j_gene: TRBJ1-5; v_gene: TRBV30; d_gene: TRBD1; CDR3nt: TGTGCCTGGAGTTACAGGGGGTTATCTTATAGCAATCAGCCCCAGCATTTT; CDR3aa: CAWSYRGLSYSNQPQHF
abundance: -; j_gene: TRBJ1-5; v_gene: TRBV28; d_gene: -; CDR3nt: TGTGCCAGCATTAAGCCGGGAATGCCAAGGGAGCCCCAGCATTTT; CDR3aa: CASIKPGMPREPQHF
abundance: -; j_gene: TRBJ1-5; v_gene: TRBV10-3; d_gene: TRBD1; CDR3nt: TGTGCCATCAGTGAGTCGGAGACAGGGGCTAATCAGCCCCAGCATTTT; CDR3aa: CAISESETGANQPQHF
abundance: -; j_gene: TRBJ1-2; v_gene: TRBV5-4; d_gene: -; CDR3nt: TGTGCCAGCAGCTTGTATCGAACACTAGTAAACTATGGCTACACCTTC; CDR3aa: CASSLYRTLVNYGYTF
abundance: -; j_gene: TRBJ1-5; v_gene: TRBV28; d_gene: TRBD1; CDR3nt: TGTGCCAGCAGTAAGACAGGGCCCCCCCCCATTTTCAATCAGCCCCAGCATTTT; CDR3aa: CASSKTGPPPIFNQPQHF
abundance: few; j_gene: TRBJ1-1; v_gene: TRBV29-1; d_gene: -; CDR3nt: TGCAGCGTCGCCGACATTGAAGCTTTCTTT; CDR3aa: CSVADIEAFF
abundance: once; j_gene: TRBJ2-2; v_gene: TRBV7-3; d_gene: TRBD2; CDR3nt: TGTGCCAGCACCATAGCGGGGGGGGCCGGTGGGGAGCTGTTTTTT; CDR3aa: CASTIAGGAGGELFF
abundance: -; j_gene: TRBJ1-4; v_gene: TRBV5-6; d_gene: -; CDR3nt: TGTGCCAGCAGCTTTTATTCCAGGCCAGCAACTAATGAAAAACTGTTTTTT; CDR3aa: CASSFYSRPATNEKLFF
abundance: -; j_gene: TRBJ2-2; v_gene: TRBV6-6; d_gene: -; CDR3nt: TGTGCCAGCAGTTACCTTACCGGGGAGCTGTTTTTT; CDR3aa: CASSYLTGELFF
abundance: -; j_gene: TRBJ2-3; v_gene: TRBV6-5; d_gene: -; CDR3nt: TGTGCCAGCAGTTACTCAGTGTTGGAGGGGTTCCCGTATTTT; CDR3aa: CASSYSVLEGFPYF
abundance: -; j_gene: TRBJ1-4; v_gene: TRBV6-6; d_gene: -; CDR3nt: TGTGCCAGCAGTTCCTCTCAGGGAGAAAAACTGTTTTTT; CDR3aa: CASSSSQGEKLFF
abundance: -; j_gene: TRBJ1-1; v_gene: TRBV6-5; d_gene: -; CDR3nt: TGTGCCAGCAGTGGGCTCGGACAGGAAGCTTTCTTT; CDR3aa: CASSGLGQEAFF